The clone carrying this TCR beta chain showed up many times. Its antigen is not identified. This CDR3 spans 12 amino acids. CDR1 is MDHEN and CDR2 is SYDVKM in the germline V gene. V was trimmed by 5 bases and J by 7 bases, leaving 11 bases between them. The data stem from a study of T cells in Graves' hyperthyroidism and ophthalmopathy. RNA transcripts served as the template for amplifying TCR beta CDR3 regions. Initially, a first-round RT-PCR of the TCR CDR3 employed the HTBI primer set. From the multiplex PCR reads, TCRdb called clonotypes with MiXCR, one entry per CDR3 protein. The table records more than 600,000 distinct CDR3 sequences, around 15% of them present only once. Broader study findings: Most clonotypes that expanded in the thyroid above 0.001 also showed up in blood.

Patients were aged 18 to 65, had disease duration under 2 months, and had newly diagnosed hyperthyroidism. Based on clinical symptoms, serum thyroxine and TRAb, thyroid ultrasound and orbital computed tomography, diagnoses were reached. This sequence joins TRBV28 and TRBJ1-2; possibly TRBD1 for D (5 bases). The source is a man aged 18 to 30 with Graves' hyperthyroidism. The sequenced material came from blood. As DNA, the CDR3 is TGTGCCAGCAGTACCAGGGTCGCTGGCTACACCTTC. Encoded protein: CASSTRVAGYTF.